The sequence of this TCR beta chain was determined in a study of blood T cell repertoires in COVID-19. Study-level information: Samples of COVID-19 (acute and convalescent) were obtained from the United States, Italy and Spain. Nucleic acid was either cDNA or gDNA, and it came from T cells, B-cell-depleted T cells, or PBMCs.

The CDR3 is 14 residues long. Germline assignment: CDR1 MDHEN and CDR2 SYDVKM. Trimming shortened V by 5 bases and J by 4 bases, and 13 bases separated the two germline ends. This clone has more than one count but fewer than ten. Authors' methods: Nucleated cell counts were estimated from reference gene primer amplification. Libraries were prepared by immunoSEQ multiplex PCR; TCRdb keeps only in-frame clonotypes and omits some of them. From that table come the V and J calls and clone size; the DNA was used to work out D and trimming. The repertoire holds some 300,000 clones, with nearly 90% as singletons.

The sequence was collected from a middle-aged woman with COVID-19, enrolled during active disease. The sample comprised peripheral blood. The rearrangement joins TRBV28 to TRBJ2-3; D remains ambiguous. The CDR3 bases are TGTGCCAGCAGTCCTCCACTCGGTCCAGATACGCAGTATTTT. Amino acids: CASSPPLGPDTQYF.